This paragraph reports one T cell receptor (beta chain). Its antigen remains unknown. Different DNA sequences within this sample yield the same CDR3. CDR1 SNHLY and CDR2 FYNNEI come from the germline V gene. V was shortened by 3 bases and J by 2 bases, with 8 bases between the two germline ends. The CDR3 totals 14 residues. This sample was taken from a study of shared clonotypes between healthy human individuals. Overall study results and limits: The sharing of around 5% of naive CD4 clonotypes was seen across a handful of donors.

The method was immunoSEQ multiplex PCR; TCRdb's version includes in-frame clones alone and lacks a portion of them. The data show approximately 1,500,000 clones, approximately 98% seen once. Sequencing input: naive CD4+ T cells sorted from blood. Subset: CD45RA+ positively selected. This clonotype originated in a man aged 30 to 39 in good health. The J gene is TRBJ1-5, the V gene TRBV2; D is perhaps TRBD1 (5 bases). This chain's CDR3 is CASSDRVGNQPQHF. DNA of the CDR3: TGTGCCAGCAGTGACAGGGTTGGCAATCAGCCCCAGCATTTT.